What follows are 30 T cell receptor beta chains derived from one specimen sequenced in a study of T cell changes during pregnancy in multiple sclerosis. The repertoire was sequenced with immunoSEQ multiplex PCR; TCRdb's copy has only in-frame clones and lacks some. The table lists more than 40,000 clones, approximately 94% of them singletons. Specimen: CD4+ T cells from peripheral blood mononuclear cells, collected in the second trimester of pregnancy. The receptors come from a female donor with multiple sclerosis, enrolled in a pregnancy study.

The chain is built from TRBV5-6 and TRBJ1-2, with 10 bases lining up with TRBD1. The trim removed 5 bases at V and 5 bases at J, leaving 6 bases unmatched. Germline assignment: CDR1 SGHDT and CDR2 YYEEEE. This CDR3 has 14 amino acids. CDR3 nucleotides: TGTGCCAGCAGGCAGACAGGGGGCGGGTATGGCTACACCTTC. It is translated as CASRQTGGGYGYTF. Combining the CDR3 with reference TRBV5-6 and TRBJ1-2 gives the whole variable domain DAGVTQSPTHLIKTRGQQVTLRCSPKSGHDTVSWYQQALGQGPQFIFQYYEEEERQRGNFPDRFSGHQFPNYSSELNVNALLLGDSALYLCASRQTGGGYGYTFGSGTRLTVV.

V and J are TRBV7-3 and TRBJ2-5; D uncertain. Trimming removed 5 bases at V and 1 base at J, with 8 bases between. Germline V gene sequence: CDR1 SGHTA, CDR2 FQGTGA. CDR3 size: 13 residues. CDR3 in amino acids: CASSASIQETQYF. The DNA for the CDR3 is TGTGCCAGCAGCGCTAGTATCCAAGAGACCCAGTACTTC.

This clone was observed a single time. The chain links TRBV5-1 to TRBJ2-5; tentative D call: TRBD2 (5 bases). This CDR3 is built from 14 residues. The germline CDR1 and CDR2 sequences are SGHRS and YFSETQ. V gave up 2 bases and J gave up 5 bases, with 13 bases separating them. CDR3 bases: TGCGCCAGCAGCTTAAGGACCTCGGGGGAGACCCAGTACTTC. Translation: CASSLRTSGETQYF.

As for this clone: The junction differs from germline at one of its ends, possibly a read error. At the DNA level, this CDR3 is encoded by other sequences in the same sample as well. The chain recombines TRBV25-1 with TRBJ1-3, with TRBD1 matching over 8 bases. CDR1 is MGHDK, CDR2 SYGVNS, per germline. The CDR3 length is 17 residues. In DNA form, the CDR3 reads TGCGCCAGCAGTGCGGCAGGGGGCAAAGGCTCTGGAAACACCATATATTTT. Its translation: CASSAAGGKGSGNTIYF. The variable domain in full, with the rest retrieved from reference TRBV25-1 and TRBJ1-3, is EADIYQTPRYLVIGTGKKITLECSQTMGHDKMYWYQQDPGMELHLIHYSYGVNSTEKGDLSSESTVSRIRTEHFPLTLESARPSHTSQYLCASSAAGGKGSGNTIYFGEGSWLTVV.

The rearrangement links TRBV6-1 to TRBJ2-3; 7 bases are a match to TRBD1. CDR1 is MNHNS and CDR2 is SASEGT in the germline V gene. V lost 6 bases to trimming and J lost 6 bases; unmatched junction nucleotides: 0. CDR3 length: 11 residues. CDR3 protein: CASRTGDTQYF. The CDR3, as DNA: TGTGCCAGCAGGACAGGGGATACGCAGTATTTT.

The chain combines TRBV7-2 with TRBJ2-7; possibly TRBD1 for D (5 bases). The CDR3 has 16 residues. Per the germline V gene, CDR1 is SGHTA and CDR2 is FQGNSA. V was pared by 5 bases and J by 4 bases, with 21 bases between. The CDR3, as DNA: TGTGCCAGCAGCCCTTATATTGGGGCGGATGGATACGAGCAGTACTTC. As protein: CASSPYIGADGYEQYF. The whole variable domain, filled in from reference TRBV7-2 and TRBJ2-7, reads GAGVSQSPSNKVTEKGKDVELRCDPISGHTALYWYRQSLGQGLEFLIYFQGNSAPDKSGLPSDRFSAERTGGSVSTLTIQRTQQEDSAVYLCASSPYIGADGYEQYFGPGTRLTVT.

V is TRBV7-7 and J is TRBJ2-5, with D tentatively TRBD2 (6 bases). With 5 bases removed from V and 5 bases from J, the gap between germline ends came to 15 bases. CDR1 and CDR2 from the germline V gene are SSHAT and FNYEAQ (reference sequence). The CDR3 contains 14 residues. The CDR3 sequence is CASSKFSGYETQYF. In DNA form, the CDR3 reads TGTGCCAGCAGCAAATTTAGCGGATACGAGACCCAGTACTTC.

V gene TRBV19 combines with J gene TRBJ1-1, with TRBD1 as a possible D gene (5 bases). Germline CDR1 is LNHDA and CDR2 is SQIVND (reference sequence). The length of the CDR3 is 13 residues. Trimming took 4 bases from V and 6 from J, leaving 12 bases between them. The CDR3 loop reads CASSTSLRAEAFF. The CDR3 DNA is TGTGCCAGTAGTACCAGCCTCAGGGCTGAAGCTTTCTTT.

The chain combines TRBV11-1 with TRBJ2-5, with 9 bases aligning to TRBD1. Germline trimming cut 5 bases from V and 5 bases from J; bases unmatched to any gene: 9. Per the germline V gene, CDR1 is SGHAT and CDR2 is FQDESV (reference sequence). The CDR3 totals 15 residues. The CDR3 is CASSEAGQGMETQYF. The CDR3 DNA sequence: TGTGCCAGCAGCGAGGCGGGACAGGGAATGGAGACCCAGTACTTC.

The table lists this clone with a count of one. The chain joins TRBV19 to TRBJ1-5; D perhaps matches TRBD1 (6 bases). The CDR3 runs to 14 residues. Per the germline V gene, CDR1 is LNHDA and CDR2 is SQIVND (reference sequence). Between the trimmed V and J ends, which lost 4 bases and 7 bases, there was a span of 14 bases. The CDR3 reads CASSTKPTGQPQHF. The CDR3 DNA sequence: TGTGCCAGTAGTACAAAACCGACAGGCCAGCCCCAGCATTTT.

This sequence joins TRBV7-9 and TRBJ2-1; 8 bases align to TRBD2. J was trimmed by 1 base and V by 5 bases; bases with no gene match: 4. Germline CDR1 SEHNR, CDR2 FQNEAQ (reference sequence). This CDR3 contains 15 residues. CDR3 DNA sequence: TGTGCCAGCAGCCGGGCGGGGGGATCCTACAATGAGCAGTTCTTC. This gives the protein CASSRAGGSYNEQFF.

J is TRBJ1-4 and V is TRBV19; perhaps TRBD1 as D (5 bases). V gave up 6 bases and J gave up 8 bases, with 13 bases separating them. Germline-derived CDR1 and CDR2 are LNHDA and SQIVND (reference sequence). This CDR3 has 13 residues. CDR3 in amino acids: CASRGLGDEKLFF. Written as DNA, the CDR3 is TGTGCCAGTAGGGGACTGGGAGACGAAAAACTGTTTTTT.

V gene TRBV6-5 combines with J gene TRBJ1-1; D ambiguous. The CDR3 is 13 residues long. Trimming left V 7 bases short and J 3 bases short, with 12 bases between. Per the germline V gene, CDR1 is MNHEY and CDR2 is SVGAGI. The CDR3 nucleotides read TGTGCCAGCAACAGACGGCTGGACACTGAAGCTTTCTTT. It codes for CASNRRLDTEAFF.

This rearrangement joins TRBV6-1 to TRBJ1-1; maybe TRBD1 (5 bases). This CDR3 contains 15 residues. Germline assignment: CDR1 MNHNS and CDR2 SASEGT. V was trimmed by 0 bases and J by 11 bases, leaving 19 bases between them. In DNA, the CDR3 is TGTGCCAGCAGTGAAGCGCTTCAGGGCCGCCCGAGGGCTTTCTTT. Translated, it gives CASSEALQGRPRAFF.

The chain recombines TRBV2 with TRBJ1-2; no clear D gene. Trimming pared 2 bases from V and 4 bases from J, leaving 14 bases between. Germline V gene data show CDR1 as SNHLY and CDR2 as FYNNEI. This CDR3 contains 15 residues. This CDR3 reads CASSERPGGPYGYTF. The CDR3 region has the DNA TGTGCCAGCAGTGAACGGCCGGGAGGGCCCTATGGCTACACCTTC.

This clone has only one observation. The chain couples TRBV7-3 to TRBJ1-1, with D unresolved. CDR3 length: 13 residues. Germline CDR1 and CDR2: SGHTA and FQGTGA. Between the trimmed V and J ends, which lost 2 bases and 5 bases, there was a span of 9 bases. The CDR3 region has the DNA TGTGCCAGCAGCTTACGGGGAGGGACTGAAGCTTTCTTT. This codes for CASSLRGGTEAFF.

This clone was detected once. The gene calls are TRBV15 and TRBJ2-7; 8 nucleotides match TRBD2. The germline V gene has CDR1 LNHNV and CDR2 YYDKDF (reference sequence). There are 14 residues in the CDR3. Germline trimming cut 5 bases from V and 1 base from J; bases unmatched to any gene: 4. This chain's CDR3 is CATSRGGLSYEQYF. The CDR3 coding sequence is TGTGCCACCAGCCGGGGGGGTCTTTCCTACGAGCAGTACTTC.

The CDR3 DNA reads TGTGCCAGCAGCCCGCTAGACAGGGGAACAGATACGCAGTATTTT. Amino acid sequence: CASSPLDRGTDTQYF. The chain is built from TRBV7-8 and TRBJ2-3; 8 bases line up with TRBD1. Unmatched junction bases numbered 7, after V lost 5 bases and J lost 3 bases. Germline V CDR1 and CDR2: SGHVS, FQNEAQ. The CDR3 is 15 residues long.

V is TRBV4-1 and J is TRBJ2-2; 8 bases are shared with TRBD2. Trimming took 4 bases from V and 0 from J; bases not matched to a gene: 10. The CDR3 sequence is 18 residues long. The germline gives CDR1 MGHRA, CDR2 YSYEKL. This chain's CDR3 is CASSRLAGAGANTGELFF. The CDR3 nucleotides are TGCGCCAGCAGCCGGCTCGCGGGAGCGGGGGCGAACACCGGGGAGCTGTTTTTT.

The rearrangement links TRBV10-3 to TRBJ1-2; D remains ambiguous. Germline CDR1 reads ENHRY; CDR2 reads SYGVKD. V gave up 0 bases and J gave up 6 bases, with 14 bases separating them. The CDR3 runs to 15 residues. CDR3 nucleotides: TGTGCCATCAGTGAGTCTGGCAGTCGGAGAAATGGCTACACCTTC. Its translation is CAISESGSRRNGYTF.

V usage is TRBV18 and J usage is TRBJ2-7, with a tentative D call TRBD2 (6 bases). The V end lost 3 bases, the J end lost 5 bases, and 8 bases lay between the germline ends. CDR1 is KGHSH and CDR2 is LQKENI in the germline V gene. The CDR3 contains 12 residues. For the CDR3, the DNA is TGTGCCAGCTCACCTGCGGGGCACGAGCAGTACTTC. Translated: CASSPAGHEQYF.

The V call is TRBV2, the J call TRBJ1-5; D possibly corresponds to TRBD1 (6 bases). Trimming pared 7 bases from V and 5 bases from J, leaving 12 bases between. The CDR3 has 13 amino acids. Germline CDR1 SNHLY, CDR2 FYNNEI. The CDR3 protein is CASNRQADQPQHF. Written as DNA, the CDR3 is TGTGCCAGCAATCGACAGGCGGATCAGCCCCAGCATTTT.

The gene calls are TRBV12-5 and TRBJ2-1; a possible D gene is TRBD1 (6 bases). CDR1 is LGHNT and CDR2 is FRNRAP in the germline V gene. V was cut by 6 bases and J by 6 bases, with 12 bases left in between. This CDR3 contains 13 residues. Here the CDR3 reads CASGQSGANEQFF. DNA for the CDR3: TGTGCTAGTGGCCAATCAGGGGCCAATGAGCAGTTCTTC.

The chain couples TRBV25-1 to TRBJ1-2, with a possible D match to TRBD1 (6 bases). From germline, CDR1 is MGHDK and CDR2 SYGVNS. V was clipped by 6 bases and J by 8 bases, with 16 bases between them. The length of the CDR3 is 13 residues. The CDR3 DNA reads as TGTGCCAGCAGCAACACAGGGAGAGGAGGCTACACCTTC. Protein sequence: CASSNTGRGGYTF.

J is TRBJ1-4 and V is TRBV6-1; weak D call: TRBD1 (5 bases). CDR1 and CDR2 from the germline V gene are MNHNS and SASEGT. The CDR3 runs to 13 residues. The V and J ends lost 11 bases and 4 bases respectively, with 14 bases between them. The CDR3 loop reads CAGSQAINEKLFF. Here the CDR3 DNA reads TGTGCCGGCTCACAGGCCATTAATGAAAAACTGTTTTTT.

The V call is TRBV7-2, the J call TRBJ2-7, with D hard to call. Trimming shortened V by 1 base and J by 2 bases, and 9 bases separated the two germline ends. The CDR3 has 14 residues. In germline, CDR1 is SGHTA, CDR2 FQGNSA. The CDR3 region is CASSLVAATYEQYF. CDR3 coding DNA: TGTGCCAGCAGCTTAGTAGCAGCTACCTACGAGCAGTACTTC.

About this clone: The germline gene is not matched at one end of the junction; a read error may be the cause. The rearrangement joins TRBV18 to TRBJ2-1; 9 bases are shared with TRBD1. The CDR3 has 11 residues. The germline V gene encodes CDR1 KGHSH and CDR2 LQKENI. Here the CDR3 reads CASSPWDRVVF. In DNA form, the CDR3 reads TGTGCCAGCTCACCATGGGACAGGGTGGTCTTC.

The J gene is TRBJ1-1, the V gene TRBV4-3; a possible D gene is TRBD1 (6 bases). Trimming removed 0 bases from V and 3 bases from J, with 17 bases in between. CDR3 length equals 17 residues. CDR1 LGHNA and CDR2 YSLEER come from the germline V gene. For the CDR3, the DNA is TGCGCCAGCAGCCAAGATCTTCGGGGGGCCGGGGACACTGAAGCTTTCTTT. This translates into CASSQDLRGAGDTEAFF.

This clone was counted once. The chain uses TRBV2 and TRBJ2-3; TRBD2 matches at 9 bases. After removal of 10 bases from V and 15 bases from J, the junction contained 14 bases not matched to a gene. The CDR3 sequence is 12 residues long. The germline V gene has CDR1 SNHLY and CDR2 FYNNEI. The CDR3 sequence is CATTGERGESYF. CDR3 coding DNA: TGTGCCACCACTGGGGAGCGGGGGGAGTCTTATTTT. The full variable domain, with the rest looked up from reference TRBV2 and TRBJ2-3, is EPEVTQTPSHQVTQMGQEVILRCVPISNHLYFYWYRQILGQKVEFLVSFYNNEISEKSEIFDDQFSVERPDGSNFTLKIRSTKLEDSAMYFCATTGERGESYFGPGTRLTVL.

The chain carries TRBV25-1 and TRBJ2-3; tentatively, D is TRBD2 (5 bases). CDR1 is MGHDK, CDR2 SYGVNS, per germline. Trimming stripped 3 bases from V and 6 bases from J, with 16 bases between. This CDR3 is built from 15 residues. CDR3 region: CASSDRGRAQDTQYF. Here the CDR3 DNA reads TGTGCCAGCAGTGATCGGGGTAGGGCGCAGGATACGCAGTATTTT.